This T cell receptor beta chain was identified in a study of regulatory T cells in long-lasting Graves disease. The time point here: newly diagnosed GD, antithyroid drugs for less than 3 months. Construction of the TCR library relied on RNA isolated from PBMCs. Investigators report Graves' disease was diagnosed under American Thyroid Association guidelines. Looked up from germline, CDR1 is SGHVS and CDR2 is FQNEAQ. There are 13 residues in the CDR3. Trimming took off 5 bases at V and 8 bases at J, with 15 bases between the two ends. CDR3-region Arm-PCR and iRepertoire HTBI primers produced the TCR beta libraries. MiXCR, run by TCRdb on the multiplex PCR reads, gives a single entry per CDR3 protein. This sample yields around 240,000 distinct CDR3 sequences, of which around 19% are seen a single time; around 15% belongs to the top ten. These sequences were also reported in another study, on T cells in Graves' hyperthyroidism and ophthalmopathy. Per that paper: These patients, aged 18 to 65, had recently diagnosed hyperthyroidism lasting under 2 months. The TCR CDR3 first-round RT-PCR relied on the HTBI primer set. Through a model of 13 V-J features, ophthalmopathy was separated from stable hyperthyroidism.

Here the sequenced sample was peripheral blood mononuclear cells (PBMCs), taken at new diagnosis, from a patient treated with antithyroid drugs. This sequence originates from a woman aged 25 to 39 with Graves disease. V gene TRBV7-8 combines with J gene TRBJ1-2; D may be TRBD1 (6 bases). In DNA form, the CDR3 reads TGTGCCAGCAGCGTATCAAGGGGGGGCGGCTACACCTTC. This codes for CASSVSRGGGYTF. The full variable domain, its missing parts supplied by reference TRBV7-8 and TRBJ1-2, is GAGVSQSPRYKVAKRGQDVALRCDPISGHVSLFWYQQALGQGPEFLTYFQNEAQLDKSGLPSDRFFAERPEGSVSTLKIQRTQQEDSAVYLCASSVSRGGGYTFGSGTRLTVV.